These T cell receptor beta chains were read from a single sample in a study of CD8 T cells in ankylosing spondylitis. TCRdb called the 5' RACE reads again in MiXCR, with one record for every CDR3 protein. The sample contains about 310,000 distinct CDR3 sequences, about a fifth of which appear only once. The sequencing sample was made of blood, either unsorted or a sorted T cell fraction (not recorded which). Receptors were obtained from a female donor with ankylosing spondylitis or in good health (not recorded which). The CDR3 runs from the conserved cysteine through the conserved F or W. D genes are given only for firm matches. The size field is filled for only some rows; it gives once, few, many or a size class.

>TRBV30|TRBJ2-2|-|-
CAWSPGGGGELFF
TGTGCCTGGAGTCCCGGTGGGGGCGGGGAGCTGTTTTTT
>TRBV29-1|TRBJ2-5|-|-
CSVVRQGKETQYF
TGCAGCGTTGTACGGCAGGGGAAAGAGACCCAGTACTTC
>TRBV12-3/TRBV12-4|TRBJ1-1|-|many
CASSLRGRGTEAFF
TGTGCCAGCAGTTTACGGGGGAGGGGCACTGAAGCTTTCTTT
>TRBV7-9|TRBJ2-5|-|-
CASSFGGIETQYF
TGTGCCAGCAGCTTCGGAGGGATAGAGACCCAGTACTTC
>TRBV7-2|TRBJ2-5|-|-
CASSSNPLAPTQYF
TGTGCCAGCAGCTCGAACCCACTAGCTCCGACCCAGTACTTC
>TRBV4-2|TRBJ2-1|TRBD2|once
CASSQSGGERDNEQFF
TGTGCCAGCAGCCAATCTGGGGGGGAGCGGGACAATGAGCAGTTCTTC
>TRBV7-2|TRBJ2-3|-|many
CASSLDGDTQYF
TGTGCCAGCAGCCTTGACGGAGATACGCAGTATTTT
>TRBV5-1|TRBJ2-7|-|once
CASSLVPTTPRGEQYF
TGCGCCAGCAGCTTGGTTCCCACTACCCCAAGGGGAGAGCAGTACTTC
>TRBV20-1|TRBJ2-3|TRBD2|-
CSARTSDSTDTQYF
TGCAGTGCTCGGACTAGCGATAGCACAGATACGCAGTATTTT
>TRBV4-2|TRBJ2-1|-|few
CASSQGGHNEQFF
TGTGCCAGCAGCCAAGGAGGGCATAATGAGCAGTTCTTC
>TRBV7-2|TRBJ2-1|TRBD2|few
CASLLAGAYNEQFF
TGTGCCAGCTTATTAGCGGGGGCCTACAATGAGCAGTTCTTC
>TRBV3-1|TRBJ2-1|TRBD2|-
CASSQDVLAGMHEQFF
TGTGCCAGCAGCCAAGATGTGCTAGCGGGAATGCATGAGCAGTTCTTC
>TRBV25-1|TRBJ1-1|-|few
CASSEWGAPEAFF
TGTGCCAGCAGTGAATGGGGGGCCCCTGAAGCTTTCTTT
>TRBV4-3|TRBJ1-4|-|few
CASSQVGRPGTNEKLFF
TGCGCCAGCAGCCAAGTTGGCAGGCCGGGAACTAATGAAAAACTGTTTTTT
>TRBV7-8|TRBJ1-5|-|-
CASSLGRGGRDQPQHF
TGTGCCAGCAGCTTAGGCCGCGGGGGCAGGGATCAGCCCCAGCATTTT
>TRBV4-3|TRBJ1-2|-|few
CASSQVSGDGYTF
TGCGCCAGCAGCCAAGTTTCCGGGGATGGCTACACCTTC
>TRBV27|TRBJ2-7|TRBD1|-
CACSWTGQSEQYF
TGTGCCTGCAGTTGGACAGGTCAGAGCGAGCAGTACTTC
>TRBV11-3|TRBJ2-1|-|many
CASSLGANNEQFF
TGTGCCAGCAGCTTAGGGGCCAACAATGAGCAGTTCTTC
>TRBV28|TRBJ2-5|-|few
CASSPGRFQETQYF
TGTGCCAGCAGTCCAGGACGGTTCCAAGAGACCCAGTACTTC
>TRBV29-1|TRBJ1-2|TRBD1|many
CSVWTGRGGGYTF
TGCAGCGTTTGGACAGGGCGTGGTGGTGGCTACACCTTC